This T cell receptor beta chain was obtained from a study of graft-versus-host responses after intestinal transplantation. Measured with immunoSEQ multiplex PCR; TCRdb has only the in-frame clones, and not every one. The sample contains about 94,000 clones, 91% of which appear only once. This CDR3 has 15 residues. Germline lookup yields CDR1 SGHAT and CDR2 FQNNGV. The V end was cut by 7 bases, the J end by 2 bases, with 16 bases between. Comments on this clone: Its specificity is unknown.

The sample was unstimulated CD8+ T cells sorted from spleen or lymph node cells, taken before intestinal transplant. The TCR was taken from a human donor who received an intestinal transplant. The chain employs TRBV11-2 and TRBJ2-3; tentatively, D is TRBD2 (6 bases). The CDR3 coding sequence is TGTGCCAGCACCCCCCTGGCGGGACCCACAGATACGCAGTATTTT. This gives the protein CASTPLAGPTDTQYF.